This T cell receptor beta chain was identified in a study of blood T cells in healthy people across ages. Study-wide points: More naive CD4+ cells and higher diversity marked long-lived donors relative to aged donors.

RNA extraction gave at least 5 micrograms of total RNA per sample. Comments on this clonotype: Its antigen remains unknown.

Primed by a sample-barcoded 5' primer and a J-beta primer mix, a second PCR proceeded for roughly 6 to 12 cycles. TCRdb fed the 5' RACE reads into MiXCR, producing one record per CDR3 protein. The top ten hold under 9.5% of the sample, which has fewer than 800,000 distinct CDR3 sequences, roughly 25% seen once. The same data also went into a second study, on T cells of mothers and their children. In that study: The authors found no persistent microchimeric T cell clones.

This TCR was sampled from a boy between 10 and 17 years old in good health. Sequences were obtained from blood.

In DNA form, the CDR3 reads TGTGCCAGCAGCCTACGGACTAGCGGGGTAGAGACCCAGTACTTC. Translation: CASSLRTSGVETQYF. The rearrangement uses TRBV7-9 and TRBJ2-5; 12 positions agree with TRBD2. Germline CDR1 reads SEHNR; CDR2 reads FQNEAQ (reference sequence). The CDR3 consists of 15 residues. Trimming at V came to 5 bases and at J to 4 bases, leaving 5 bases not matched to a gene.